The 14 T cell receptor beta chains presented below share a single source sample, sequenced in a study of shared clonotypes between healthy human individuals. Method: immunoSEQ multiplex PCR; TCRdb's copy keeps in-frame clones and lacks some. The sample has about 730,000 clones; roughly two thirds are singletons. Sequencing was carried out using memory CD4+ T cells sorted from blood. As to subset: CD45RA-negative fraction. All receptors come from a woman between 25 and 40 years old in good health.

V is TRBV7-2 and J is TRBJ2-7; TRBD2 matches at 12 bases. The CDR3 covers 16 residues. Germline CDR1 and CDR2: SGHTA and FQGNSA. Trimming cost V 5 bases and J 5 bases; bases outside gene matches: 10. In DNA, the CDR3 is TGTGCCAGCAGCCCTACTAGCGGGAGGCGAGTAAACGAGCAGTACTTC. Translated: CASSPTSGRRVNEQYF.

The chain recombines TRBV28 with TRBJ2-1; 9 bases match TRBD1. CDR1 is MDHEN, CDR2 SYDVKM, per germline. This CDR3 spans 16 amino acids. V lost 7 bases to trimming and J lost 3 bases; unmatched junction nucleotides: 10. The CDR3 region is CASTPLGDRVYNEQFF. As DNA, the CDR3 is TGTGCCAGCACCCCTCTCGGGGACAGGGTCTACAATGAGCAGTTCTTC. The entire variable domain, with the rest obtained from reference TRBV28 and TRBJ2-1, is as follows: DVKVTQSSRYLVKRTGEKVFLECVQDMDHENMFWYRQDPGLGLRLIYFSYDVKMKEKGDIPEGYSVSREKKERFSLILESASTNQTSMYLCASTPLGDRVYNEQFFGPGTRLTVL.

This rearrangement joins TRBV27 to TRBJ1-1, with 8 bases that match TRBD1. V lost 5 bases, J lost 1 base, and 3 bases stayed unmatched. The CDR3 is 14 residues long. Germline CDR1 and CDR2: MNHEY and SMNVEV (reference sequence). The CDR3 sequence: CASSADRANTEAFF. The CDR3 nucleotides are TGTGCCAGCAGTGCGGACAGGGCGAACACTGAAGCTTTCTTT.

At least ten counts were recorded for this clone. The CDR3 nucleotides read TGTGCCAGCAGTTCCCGCCTGGGACTAGCGGGAGGGTATGAGCAGTTCTTC. It encodes CASSSRLGLAGGYEQFF. The rearrangement uses TRBV28 and TRBJ2-1; 16 nucleotides match TRBD2. The V gene end was trimmed by 4 bases and the J gene end by 8 bases; junction bases not matched to a gene: 8. In germline, CDR1 is MDHEN, CDR2 SYDVKM. The CDR3 is 17 amino acids.

This CDR3 reads CASSNAQGTEAFF. The CDR3 DNA sequence: TGTGCCAGCAGTAATGCGCAGGGCACTGAAGCTTTCTTT. The chain is built from TRBV28 and TRBJ1-1, with D perhaps TRBD1 (5 bases). This CDR3 has 13 residues. V lost 5 bases and J lost 4, with 11 bases in between. CDR1 is MDHEN, CDR2 SYDVKM, per germline.

For this clone: Different DNA sequences within this sample yield the same CDR3. The CDR3 here is CASSFDSNYGYTF. The CDR3 nucleotides are TGTGCCAGCAGTTTCGACAGCAACTATGGCTACACCTTC. V and J are TRBV7-2 and TRBJ1-2; possible D gene TRBD1, 5 bases. CDR3 size: 13 residues. Germline-derived CDR1 and CDR2 are SGHTA and FQGNSA. V lost 6 bases and J lost 2, with 10 bases in between.

J is TRBJ1-1 and V is TRBV4-2; D is uncertain. Deletions cut 1 base from V and 0 bases from J, with 12 bases between. The CDR3 length is 16 residues. Germline CDR1 reads LGHNA; CDR2 reads YNFKEQ. CDR3 bases: TGTGCCAGCAGCCAAGGAGCCGATAGGATGAACACTGAAGCTTTCTTT. This codes for CASSQGADRMNTEAFF.

This clone occurred a few times. V gene TRBV30 combines with J gene TRBJ2-3; the D gene is possibly TRBD2 (6 bases). There are 15 residues in the CDR3. Trimming left V 1 base short and J 2 bases short, with 13 bases between. Germline V lookup: CDR1 GTSNPN, CDR2 SVGIG (reference sequence). CDR3 in amino acids: CAWSGLGGNTDTQYF. CDR3 bases: TGTGCCTGGAGTGGTTTGGGAGGAAACACAGATACGCAGTATTTT. Looking up the rest from reference TRBV30 and TRBJ2-3 gives the full variable domain: SQTIHQWPATLVQPVGSPLSLECTVEGTSNPNLYWYRQAAGRGLQLLFYSVGIGQISSEVPQNLSASRPQDRQFILSSKKLLLSDSGFYLCAWSGLGGNTDTQYFGPGTRLTVL.

This clone was recorded a few times. This sequence joins TRBV29-1 and TRBJ2-3; D is undetermined. The CDR3 has 12 amino acids. Trimming pared 1 base from V and 2 bases from J, leaving 4 bases between. From germline, CDR1 is SQVTM and CDR2 ANQGSEA. CDR3 nucleotides: TGCAGCGTTGAAGGGACCACAGATACGCAGTATTTT. It encodes CSVEGTTDTQYF.

V usage is TRBV15 and J usage is TRBJ1-4; D remains unclear. In germline, CDR1 is LNHNV, CDR2 YYDKDF (reference sequence). The CDR3 runs to 13 residues. V was trimmed by 3 bases and J by 8 bases, leaving 10 bases between them. CDR3 sequence: CATSSIGWEKLFF. The CDR3 region has the DNA TGTGCCACCAGCAGTATAGGCTGGGAAAAACTGTTTTTT.

This clone was counted between two and nine times. The V and J genes are TRBV19 and TRBJ2-1, with 10 positions matching TRBD1. CDR3 length: 17 amino acids. The germline V gene has CDR1 LNHDA and CDR2 SQIVND (reference sequence). The junction had 11 bases not matched to a gene; V was cut back by 6 bases and J by 3 bases. The CDR3 DNA sequence: TGTGCCAGTAGGGGACAGGGGAAGACTGCTGGCTACAATGAGCAGTTCTTC. Encoded protein: CASRGQGKTAGYNEQFF.

This clone was counted once. The genes are TRBV7-8 and TRBJ1-1, with a weak D call TRBD1 (6 bases). The V end was cut by 0 bases, the J end by 4 bases, with 9 bases between. From germline, CDR1 is SGHVS and CDR2 FQNEAQ. The CDR3 covers 14 residues. CDR3 sequence: CASSLAGGPTEAFF. The CDR3 DNA follows: TGTGCCAGCAGCTTAGCAGGGGGGCCCACTGAAGCTTTCTTT.

The V gene is TRBV4-1, the J gene TRBJ2-3; D unclear. The CDR3 has 15 residues. Germline CDR1 reads MGHRA; CDR2 reads YSYEKL. V lost 0 bases to trimming and J lost 8 bases, with 15 bases between them. CDR3: CASSQDVGTGSTQYF. CDR3 in DNA: TGCGCCAGCAGCCAAGATGTAGGTACGGGCAGTACGCAGTATTTT.

This chain connects TRBV30 to TRBJ2-1; 7 bases match TRBD1. V gave up 3 bases and J gave up 3 bases; unmatched junction bases: 2. The CDR3 has 13 amino acids. Germline-derived CDR1 and CDR2 are GTSNPN and SVGIG (reference sequence). The CDR3: CAWRQGLYNEQFF. CDR3 nucleotide sequence: TGTGCCTGGAGACAGGGGCTCTACAATGAGCAGTTCTTC. Filled out from reference TRBV30 and TRBJ2-1, the complete variable domain reads SQTIHQWPATLVQPVGSPLSLECTVEGTSNPNLYWYRQAAGRGLQLLFYSVGIGQISSEVPQNLSASRPQDRQFILSSKKLLLSDSGFYLCAWRQGLYNEQFFGPGTRLTVL.